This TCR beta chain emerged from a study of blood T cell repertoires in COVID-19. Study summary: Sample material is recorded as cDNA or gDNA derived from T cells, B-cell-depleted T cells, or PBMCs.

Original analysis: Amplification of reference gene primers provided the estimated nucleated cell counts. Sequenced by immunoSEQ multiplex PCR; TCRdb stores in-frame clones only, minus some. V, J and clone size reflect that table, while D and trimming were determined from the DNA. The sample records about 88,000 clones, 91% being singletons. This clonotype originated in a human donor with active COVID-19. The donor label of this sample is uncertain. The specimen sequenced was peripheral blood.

The CDR3, as DNA: TGTGCCAGCAGCTTAGAAGGGGGACCGGGGACAGGGCCCTACGAGCAGTACTTC. Encoded protein: CASSLEGGPGTGPYEQYF. V and J are TRBV7-3 and TRBJ2-7; the match to TRBD1 covers 9 bases. CDR1 and CDR2 (germline): SGHTA, FQGTGA. This CDR3 has 18 amino acids. V shed 2 bases and J 2 bases; nucleotides not matched to a gene: 13.